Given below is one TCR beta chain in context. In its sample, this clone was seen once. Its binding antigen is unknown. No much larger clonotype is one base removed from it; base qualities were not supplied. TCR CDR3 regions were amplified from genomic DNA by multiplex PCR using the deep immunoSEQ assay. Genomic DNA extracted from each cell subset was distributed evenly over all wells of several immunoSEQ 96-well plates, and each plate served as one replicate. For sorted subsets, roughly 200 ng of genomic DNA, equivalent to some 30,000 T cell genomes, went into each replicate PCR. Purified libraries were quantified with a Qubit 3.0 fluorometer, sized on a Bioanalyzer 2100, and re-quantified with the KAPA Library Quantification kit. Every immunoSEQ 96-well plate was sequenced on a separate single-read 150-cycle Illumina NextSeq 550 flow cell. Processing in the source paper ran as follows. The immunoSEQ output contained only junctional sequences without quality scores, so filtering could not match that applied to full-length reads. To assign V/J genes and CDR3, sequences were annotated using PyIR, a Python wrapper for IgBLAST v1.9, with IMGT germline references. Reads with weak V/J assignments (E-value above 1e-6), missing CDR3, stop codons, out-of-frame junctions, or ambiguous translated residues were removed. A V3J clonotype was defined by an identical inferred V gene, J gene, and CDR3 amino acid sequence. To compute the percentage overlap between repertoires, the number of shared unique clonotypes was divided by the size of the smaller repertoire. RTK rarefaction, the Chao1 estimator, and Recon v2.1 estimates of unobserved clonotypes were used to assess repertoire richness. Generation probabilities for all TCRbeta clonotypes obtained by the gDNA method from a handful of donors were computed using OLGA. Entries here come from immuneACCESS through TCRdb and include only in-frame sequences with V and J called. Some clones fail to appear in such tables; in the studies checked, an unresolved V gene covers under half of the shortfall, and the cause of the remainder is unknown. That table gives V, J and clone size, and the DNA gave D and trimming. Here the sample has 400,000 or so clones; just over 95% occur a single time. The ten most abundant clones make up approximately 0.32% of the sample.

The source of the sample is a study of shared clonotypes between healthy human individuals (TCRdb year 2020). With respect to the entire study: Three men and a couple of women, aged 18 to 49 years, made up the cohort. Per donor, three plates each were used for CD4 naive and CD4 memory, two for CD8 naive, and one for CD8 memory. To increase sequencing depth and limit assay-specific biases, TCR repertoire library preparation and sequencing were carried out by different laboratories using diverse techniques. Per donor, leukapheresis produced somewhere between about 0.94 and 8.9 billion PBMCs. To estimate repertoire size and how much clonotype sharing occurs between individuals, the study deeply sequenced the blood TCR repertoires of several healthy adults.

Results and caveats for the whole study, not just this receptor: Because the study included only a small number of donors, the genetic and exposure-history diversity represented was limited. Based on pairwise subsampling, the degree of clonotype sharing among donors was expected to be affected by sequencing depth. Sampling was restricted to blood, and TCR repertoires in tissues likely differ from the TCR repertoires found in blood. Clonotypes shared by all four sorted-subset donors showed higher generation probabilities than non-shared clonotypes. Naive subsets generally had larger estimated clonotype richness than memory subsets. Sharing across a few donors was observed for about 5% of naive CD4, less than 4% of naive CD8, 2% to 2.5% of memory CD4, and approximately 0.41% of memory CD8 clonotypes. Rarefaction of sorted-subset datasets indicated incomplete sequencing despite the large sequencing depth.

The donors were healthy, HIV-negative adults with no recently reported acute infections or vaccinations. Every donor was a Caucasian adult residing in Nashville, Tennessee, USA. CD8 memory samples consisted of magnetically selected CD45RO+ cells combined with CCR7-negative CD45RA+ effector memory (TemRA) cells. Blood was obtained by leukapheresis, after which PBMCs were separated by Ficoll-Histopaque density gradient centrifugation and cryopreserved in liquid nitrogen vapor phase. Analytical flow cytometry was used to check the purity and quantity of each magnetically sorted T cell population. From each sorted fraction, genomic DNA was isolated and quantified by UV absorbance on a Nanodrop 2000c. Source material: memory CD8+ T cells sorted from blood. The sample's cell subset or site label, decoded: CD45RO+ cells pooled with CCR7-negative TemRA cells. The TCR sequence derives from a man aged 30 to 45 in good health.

The DNA is TGTGCCAGCAGTGAATGGACCCCTGGGGCCAACGTCCTGACTTTC. This translates into CASSEWTPGANVLTF. The sequence is built from TRBV6-1 and TRBJ2-6; no D gene can be assigned with confidence. Trimming costs V 2 bases and J 2 bases, and their ends lie 7 bases apart. Including cysteine and phenylalanine, the CDR3 has 15 amino acids. CDR3 DNA is the only sequence kept; it has 45 bases, read in frame from the first base. The germline V gene sets CDR1 to MNHNS and CDR2 to SASEGT.